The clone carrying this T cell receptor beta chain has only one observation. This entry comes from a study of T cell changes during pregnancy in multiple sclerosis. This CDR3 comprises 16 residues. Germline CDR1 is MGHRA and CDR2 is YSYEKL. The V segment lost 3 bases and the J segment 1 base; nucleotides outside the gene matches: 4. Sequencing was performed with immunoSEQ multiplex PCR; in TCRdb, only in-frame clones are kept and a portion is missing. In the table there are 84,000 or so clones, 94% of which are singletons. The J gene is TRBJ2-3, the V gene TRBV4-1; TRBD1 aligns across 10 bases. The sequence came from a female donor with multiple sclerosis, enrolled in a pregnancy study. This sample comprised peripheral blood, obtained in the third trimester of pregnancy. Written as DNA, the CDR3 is TGCGCCAGCAGCCAGGAGGACAGGGGGGGCACAGATACGCAGTATTTT. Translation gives CASSQEDRGGTDTQYF.